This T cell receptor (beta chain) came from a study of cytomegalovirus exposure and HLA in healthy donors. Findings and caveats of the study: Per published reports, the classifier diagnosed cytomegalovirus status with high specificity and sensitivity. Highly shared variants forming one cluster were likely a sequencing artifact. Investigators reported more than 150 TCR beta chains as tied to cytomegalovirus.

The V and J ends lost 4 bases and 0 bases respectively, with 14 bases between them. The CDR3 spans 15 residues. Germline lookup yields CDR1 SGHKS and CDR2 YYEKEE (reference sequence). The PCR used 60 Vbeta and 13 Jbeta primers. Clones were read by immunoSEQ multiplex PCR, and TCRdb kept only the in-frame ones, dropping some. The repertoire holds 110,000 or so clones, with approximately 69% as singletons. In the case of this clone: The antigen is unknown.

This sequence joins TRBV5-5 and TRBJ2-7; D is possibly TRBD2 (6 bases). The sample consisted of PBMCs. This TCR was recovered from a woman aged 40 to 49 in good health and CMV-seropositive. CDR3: CASSGTGLSSYEQYF. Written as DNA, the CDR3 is TGTGCCAGCAGCGGTACGGGACTCAGCTCCTACGAGCAGTACTTC.